Each of the 27 T cell receptor beta chains below was sequenced from the same sample in a study of cytomegalovirus exposure and HLA in healthy donors. The PCR was carried out with 60 Vbeta primers and 13 Jbeta primers. Here immunoSEQ multiplex PCR was the method, and the copy in TCRdb shows in-frame clones only, minus some. The table has 85,000 to 130,000 clones, 71% seen once; the top ten hold roughly 3%. Specimen: PBMCs. Receptors were obtained from a female donor in good health and CMV-seronegative.

In its sample, this clone was seen a few times. The chain carries TRBV5-1 and TRBJ2-5; 7 nucleotides align to TRBD2. This CDR3 has 11 amino acids. V lost 7 bases and J lost 5; bases outside the gene matches: 2. Germline V gene data show CDR1 as SGHRS and CDR2 as YFSETQ. Here the CDR3 DNA reads TGCGCCAGCGGGGGAGGGGAGACCCAGTACTTC. It translates to CASGGGETQYF.

The chain couples TRBV5-1 to TRBJ2-3; 10 bases are shared with TRBD1. J was trimmed by 0 bases and V by 4 bases; bases with no gene match: 14. This CDR3 is 19 amino acids long. Germline assignment: CDR1 SGHRS and CDR2 YFSETQ. DNA for the CDR3: TGCGCCAGCAGCCCTCCGGGACAGGGGCGCCCCGGAAGCACAGATACGCAGTATTTT. This translates into CASSPPGQGRPGSTDTQYF.

The genes are TRBV11-2 and TRBJ2-2; 10 nucleotides agree with TRBD1. Germline CDR1 reads SGHAT; CDR2 reads FQNNGV. The V gene end was trimmed by 1 base and the J gene end by 0 bases; junction bases not matched to a gene: 8. The CDR3 sequence is 19 residues long. The CDR3 coding sequence is TGTGCCAGCAGCTTAGTAACCCTGGGACAGGGGACGAACACCGGGGAGCTGTTTTTT. Its translation is CASSLVTLGQGTNTGELFF.

The V call is TRBV30, the J call TRBJ1-6; D might be TRBD1 (5 bases). The CDR3 has 14 amino acids. CDR1 is GTSNPN and CDR2 is SVGIG in the germline V gene (reference sequence). V lost 3 bases and J lost 8, with 14 bases in between. CDR3 region: CAWRPTAFYSPLHF. In nucleotides, the CDR3 is TGTGCCTGGAGGCCGACAGCGTTCTATTCACCCCTCCACTTT.

Only a few counts were recorded for this clone. The chain recombines TRBV5-1 with TRBJ2-1; 9 bases align to TRBD1. V lost 2 bases and J lost 7; bases outside the gene matches: 7. The CDR3 is made up of 15 amino acids. Germline V gives CDR1 SGHRS, CDR2 YFSETQ. The DNA of the CDR3 is TGCGCCAGCAGCTTAACGACAGGGGGGGATAATGAGCAGTTCTTC. Translation gives CASSLTTGGDNEQFF.

V usage is TRBV5-4 and J usage is TRBJ2-3; D is possibly TRBD2 (5 bases). Trimming pared 4 bases from V and 5 bases from J, leaving 5 bases between. Germline CDR1 reads SGHNT; CDR2 reads YYREEE (reference sequence). The CDR3 is 11 amino acids. The CDR3 protein is CASSREDTQYF. The CDR3 DNA reads as TGTGCCAGCAGCCGGGAAGATACGCAGTATTTT.

The chain combines TRBV5-6 with TRBJ2-5; 11 bases map to TRBD1. Germline CDR1 is SGHDT and CDR2 is YYEEEE. CDR3 size: 16 residues. V gave up 3 bases and J gave up 4 bases; unmatched junction bases: 8. The CDR3 loop is CASSSPHGTGGETQYF. In nucleotides, the CDR3 is TGTGCCAGCAGCTCGCCCCATGGGACAGGGGGAGAGACCCAGTACTTC.

This chain uses TRBV18 with TRBJ2-7, with D possibly being TRBD1 (6 bases). V dropped 1 base and J dropped 5 bases, with 9 bases sitting between them. CDR1 and CDR2 from the germline V gene are KGHSH and LQKENI. CDR3 length: 13 amino acids. This CDR3 reads CASSPQQGNEQYF. The CDR3 region has the DNA TGTGCCAGCTCACCACAACAGGGAAACGAGCAGTACTTC.

The genes are TRBV5-1 and TRBJ1-1, with no clear D. Germline V gene lookup returns CDR1 SGHRS and CDR2 YFSETQ. This CDR3 is built from 12 residues. V lost 2 bases, J lost 7 bases, and 9 bases lay in between. The CDR3 DNA sequence: TGCGCCAGCAGCTTCCGAGGGAGTGAAGCTTTCTTT. Translating gives CASSFRGSEAFF.

This clone showed up just once. The chain joins TRBV5-4 to TRBJ2-1, with D perhaps TRBD2 (6 bases). The CDR3 consists of 14 residues. The ends were cut back, 4 bases at V and 1 base at J, with 9 bases in the middle. Germline V gene data show CDR1 as SGHNT and CDR2 as YYREEE (reference sequence). The CDR3 region is CASSLGRSYNEQFF. The CDR3 DNA follows: TGTGCCAGCAGCCTCGGGAGATCCTACAATGAGCAGTTCTTC.

CDR3 nucleotides: TGCAGCGTTGTGGGGAGGAACACTGAAGCTTTCTTT. It is translated as CSVVGRNTEAFF. The rearrangement uses TRBV29-1 and TRBJ1-1; D uncertain. The germline V gene encodes CDR1 SQVTM and CDR2 ANQGSEA. The ends were cut back, 4 bases at V and 1 base at J, with 7 bases in the middle. CDR3 size: 12 residues. The full variable domain, its missing parts supplied by reference TRBV29-1 and TRBJ1-1, is SAVISQKPSRDICQRGTSLTIQCQVDSQVTMMFWYRQQPGQSLTLIATANQGSEATYESGFVIDKFPISRPNLTFSTLTVSNMSPEDSSIYLCSVVGRNTEAFFGQGTRLTVV.

The V call is TRBV2, the J call TRBJ1-1, with 11 bases aligning to TRBD1. Germline loops: CDR1 SNHLY, CDR2 FYNNEI. V lost 2 bases and J lost 11; bases outside the gene matches: 10. The CDR3 consists of 15 residues. CDR3 coding DNA: TGTGCCAGCAGTGAACGGACAGGGGGCTGGGTGGGGGCTTTCTTT. It specifies CASSERTGGWVGAFF.

This sequence joins TRBV19 and TRBJ2-5, with D maybe TRBD2 (6 bases). With 6 bases removed from V and 0 bases from J, the gap between germline ends came to 17 bases. The CDR3 spans 16 residues. Germline V lookup: CDR1 LNHDA, CDR2 SQIVND (reference sequence). For the CDR3, the DNA is TGTGCCAGTAGCCCCAGCGGCGGGATGTACCAAGAGACCCAGTACTTC. It specifies CASSPSGGMYQETQYF.

This clone appeared a few times. The chain links TRBV7-2 to TRBJ2-7; D is perhaps TRBD1 (5 bases). Trimming shortened V by 1 base and J by 0 bases, and 10 bases separated the two germline ends. Germline CDR1 and CDR2: SGHTA and FQGNSA. This CDR3 region has 15 residues. CDR3 bases: TGTGCCAGCAGCTTAGAAACAGGCAACTCCTACGAGCAGTACTTC. Translated: CASSLETGNSYEQYF.

V usage is TRBV5-6 and J usage is TRBJ1-2; D remains unclear. V lost 1 base to trimming and J lost 0 bases, with 10 bases between them. The germline V gene has CDR1 SGHDT and CDR2 YYEEEE. CDR3 size: 15 residues. CDR3 in amino acids: CASSLTVQANYGYTF. The CDR3, as DNA: TGTGCCAGCAGCTTGACGGTTCAAGCTAACTATGGCTACACCTTC.

The count of this clone is one. The CDR3 ends on some other residue instead of the conserved phenylalanine or tryptophan, so this is likely a read error. It is unclear where the CDR3 begins or ends on the DNA, so no DNA is shown, and the CDR3 is as TCRdb lists it. The chain links TRBV21-1 to TRBJ2-3; TRBD2 was called by the table and not checked on the DNA. TRBV21-1 has pseudogene status. 9 amino acids form the CDR3, both terminal residues included. CDR3 region: CASSRLAHP.

The J gene is TRBJ2-3, the V gene TRBV9; no firm D call. The germline V gene has CDR1 SGDLS and CDR2 YYNGEE. There are 12 residues in the CDR3. Between the trimmed V and J ends, which lost 4 bases and 3 bases, there was a span of 6 bases. The CDR3 sequence: CASSSGTDTQYF. The CDR3 DNA sequence: TGTGCCAGCAGCTCCGGGACAGATACGCAGTATTTT.

This clone was recorded only once. This sequence joins TRBV6-5 and TRBJ2-1; 8 bases line up with TRBD1. The V segment lost 2 bases and the J segment 7 bases; nucleotides outside the gene matches: 7. Germline V CDR1 and CDR2: MNHEY, SVGAGI. CDR3 size: 15 residues. CDR3 protein: CASSYRTGFGNEQFF. DNA of the CDR3: TGTGCCAGCAGTTACCGGACAGGGTTCGGGAATGAGCAGTTCTTC.

The chain joins TRBV27 to TRBJ2-3; TRBD2 matches 10 bases. J was trimmed by 6 bases and V by 4 bases; bases with no gene match: 7. CDR3 length equals 15 residues. Germline CDR1 and CDR2: MNHEY and SMNVEV (reference sequence). Here the CDR3 reads CASSSRQAGGDTQYF. The DNA of the CDR3 is TGTGCCAGCAGTTCCCGCCAAGCGGGAGGGGATACGCAGTATTTT.

This clone was counted many times. V gene TRBV10-2 combines with J gene TRBJ2-3, with 7 positions matching TRBD2. Germline V CDR1 and CDR2: WSHSY, SAAADI. This CDR3 region has 17 residues. The ends lost 0 bases at V and 2 bases at J; junction bases unmatched: 8. CDR3: CASSESPPGLPTDTQYF. In nucleotides, the CDR3 is TGCGCCAGCAGTGAGTCCCCACCGGGACTACCCACAGATACGCAGTATTTT.

The J gene is TRBJ2-7, the V gene TRBV6-5; perhaps TRBD2 as D (7 bases). Trimming took 8 bases from V and 3 from J, leaving 17 bases between them. Germline CDR1 MNHEY, CDR2 SVGAGI. CDR3 length equals 14 residues. The CDR3 region is CASRRGAGVYEQYF. CDR3 bases: TGTGCCAGCCGCCGGGGGGCAGGGGTCTACGAGCAGTACTTC.

The chain has TRBV10-2 and TRBJ2-7; 10 bases are a match to TRBD1. Trimming at V came to 7 bases and at J to 4 bases, leaving 4 bases not matched to a gene. Germline V gives CDR1 WSHSY, CDR2 SAAADI. This CDR3 is 13 amino acids long. CDR3 loop: CASTWGQGYEQYF. CDR3 coding DNA: TGCGCCAGCACCTGGGGACAGGGGTACGAGCAGTACTTC.

The gene calls are TRBV19 and TRBJ2-6; weak D call: TRBD1 (5 bases). The CDR3 loop spans 18 amino acids. From germline, CDR1 is LNHDA and CDR2 SQIVND (reference sequence). Trimming removed 3 bases at V and 0 bases at J, with 15 bases between. In DNA, the CDR3 is TGTGCCAGTAGTATCTCGGCAGGGTGGGGCTCTGGGGCCAACGTCCTGACTTTC. The encoded protein is CASSISAGWGSGANVLTF.

In its sample, this clone was seen once. This chain links TRBV5-1 with TRBJ1-4; D is unclear. There are 15 residues in the CDR3. The ends were cut back, 3 bases at V and 0 bases at J, with 9 bases in the middle. Germline V gene data show CDR1 as SGHRS and CDR2 as YFSETQ. The CDR3 sequence is CASSWNTATNEKLFF. The CDR3 DNA reads TGCGCCAGCAGCTGGAACACAGCAACTAATGAAAAACTGTTTTTT.

The CDR3 DNA reads TGTGCCAGCAGCTTAGGAGCGGGAGTTGAGACCCAGTACTTC. Translating gives CASSLGAGVETQYF. This chain connects TRBV7-2 to TRBJ2-5; the match to TRBD2 covers 8 bases. Germline CDR1 reads SGHTA; CDR2 reads FQGNSA. The CDR3 is 14 amino acids. Trimming removed 1 base from V and 5 bases from J; junction bases left unmatched: 3.

The chain joins TRBV9 to TRBJ2-3, with 11 bases lining up with TRBD2. Trimming cost V 4 bases and J 1 base; bases outside gene matches: 14. This CDR3 has 19 residues. Germline V gene data show CDR1 as SGDLS and CDR2 as YYNGEE. DNA for the CDR3: TGTGCCAGCAGCCCCCGGCTAGCGGGAGGTGGTGGTGGCACAGATACGCAGTATTTT. It is translated as CASSPRLAGGGGGTDTQYF.

This clone was counted a few times. J is TRBJ1-1 and V is TRBV2; no definite D call. V was clipped by 6 bases and J by 7 bases, with 21 bases between them. Germline V gene data show CDR1 as SNHLY and CDR2 as FYNNEI. The CDR3 extends over 15 amino acids. This chain's CDR3 is CASRQKAREIFEAFF. CDR3 DNA sequence: TGTGCCAGCAGACAGAAAGCCCGGGAAATTTTTGAAGCTTTCTTT.